Below are 32 T cell receptor beta chains sequenced from a single sample in a study of shared clonotypes between healthy human individuals (dated by TCRdb to about 2020). Libraries were made using the immunoSEQ multiplex PCR assay. The table was pulled from immuneACCESS by TCRdb, which kept in-frame rearrangements only. Such tables lose some clones; where checked, under half of the loss comes from unresolved V genes, and the rest has no known cause. Counted in this sample were some 2,000,000 clones; 85% to 95% of them appeared once. The ten largest clones capture 0.13% of the sample. Source material: naive CD4+ T cells sorted from blood. This specimen's cell subset or site label, per the study, means: CD45RA+ positively selected. These receptors were collected from a young man in good health.

The chain combines TRBV6-5 with TRBJ1-6; D not resolved. The CDR3 covers 14 residues. Trimming left V 6 bases short and J 7 bases short, with 13 bases between. Germline V lookup: CDR1 MNHEY, CDR2 SVGAGI. This CDR3 reads CASRSAGGNSPLHF. CDR3 DNA sequence: TGTGCCAGCAGGTCAGCGGGTGGGAATTCACCCCTCCACTTT.

The J gene is TRBJ1-4, the V gene TRBV9, with 7 bases lining up with TRBD1. V was pared by 1 base and J by 2 bases, with 2 bases of the junction left unmatched. The germline V gene encodes CDR1 SGDLS and CDR2 YYNGEE. CDR3 length: 15 amino acids. CDR3 loop: CASSVRGQTNEKLFF. The CDR3 nucleotides are TGTGCCAGCAGCGTAAGGGGGCAGACTAATGAAAAACTGTTTTTT.

The J gene is TRBJ2-7, the V gene TRBV5-4; D might be TRBD2 (5 bases). CDR3 length: 14 amino acids. The germline V gene has CDR1 SGHNT and CDR2 YYREEE (reference sequence). The V end lost 0 bases, the J end lost 6 bases, and 13 bases lay between the germline ends. CDR3 coding DNA: TGTGCCAGCAGCTTGGTTAATATGAGGGCCGAGCAGTACTTC. The encoded protein is CASSLVNMRAEQYF. The variable domain in full, with the rest retrieved from reference TRBV5-4 and TRBJ2-7, is ETGVTQSPTHLIKTRGQQVTLRCSSQSGHNTVSWYQQALGQGPQFIFQYYREEENGRGNFPPRFSGLQFPNYSSELNVNALELDDSALYLCASSLVNMRAEQYFGPGTRLTVT.

Worth noting for this clone: The sample holds other DNA sequences that translate to the same CDR3. The genes are TRBV10-3 and TRBJ1-3; TRBD1 aligns across 8 bases. The CDR3 contains 14 residues. Germline V CDR1 and CDR2: ENHRY, SYGVKD. The V gene end was trimmed by 7 bases and the J gene end by 4 bases; junction bases not matched to a gene: 6. DNA for the CDR3: TGTGCCATCACCCCGGACAGGGCGGGAAACACCATATATTTT. It encodes CAITPDRAGNTIYF.

This chain joins TRBV5-1 and TRBJ2-5; 7 nucleotides agree with TRBD1. Germline CDR1 SGHRS, CDR2 YFSETQ. The CDR3 consists of 15 residues. V gave up 6 bases and J gave up 5 bases; unmatched junction bases: 13. CDR3 sequence reads: CASNEQGVMGETQYF. The DNA of the CDR3 is TGCGCCAGCAATGAGCAGGGGGTAATGGGGGAGACCCAGTACTTC. Full variable domain (rest looked up from reference TRBV5-1 and TRBJ2-5): KAGVTQTPRYLIKTRGQQVTLSCSPISGHRSVSWYQQTPGQGLQFLFEYFSETQRNKGNFPGRFSGRQFSNSRSEMNVSTLELGDSALYLCASNEQGVMGETQYFGPGTRLLVL.

Only a few counts were recorded for this clone. CDR3 sequence reads: CASSYSKDRDGYTF. DNA for the CDR3: TGTGCCAGCAGTTACTCCAAGGACAGGGATGGCTACACCTTC. The chain employs TRBV6-5 and TRBJ1-2; 8 bases line up with TRBD1. The V segment lost 0 bases and the J segment 6 bases; nucleotides outside the gene matches: 3. From germline, CDR1 is MNHEY and CDR2 SVGAGI. The CDR3 is made up of 14 amino acids.

The rearrangement uses TRBV6-5 and TRBJ2-5; D is uncertain. This CDR3 region has 12 residues. The V and J ends lost 5 bases and 7 bases respectively, with 11 bases between them. Germline V gene data show CDR1 as MNHEY and CDR2 as SVGAGI. This CDR3 reads CASSPPRGTQYF. The CDR3 DNA sequence: TGTGCCAGCAGTCCGCCCCGCGGGACCCAGTACTTC.

This sequence joins TRBV27 and TRBJ2-3, with 13 positions matching TRBD2. After removal of 4 bases from V and 5 bases from J, the junction contained 3 bases not matched to a gene. The CDR3 totals 15 residues. The germline gives CDR1 MNHEY, CDR2 SMNVEV (reference sequence). In DNA form, the CDR3 reads TGTGCCAGCAGTTCGGGACTAGCGGGGAAAGATACGCAGTATTTT. This codes for CASSSGLAGKDTQYF.

V and J are TRBV4-3 and TRBJ1-4, with 7 bases fitting TRBD1. From germline, CDR1 is LGHNA and CDR2 YSLEER. There are 16 residues in the CDR3. The V and J ends lost 0 bases and 4 bases, in that order; junction bases with no gene match: 5. The DNA of the CDR3 is TGCGCCAGCAGCCAAGATACGGGACAGATTAATGAAAAACTGTTTTTT. Amino acids: CASSQDTGQINEKLFF.

This chain uses TRBV30 with TRBJ2-1, with 9 bases aligning to TRBD1. Germline lookup yields CDR1 GTSNPN and CDR2 SVGIG (reference sequence). There are 15 residues in the CDR3. V lost 1 base, J lost 4 bases, and 5 bases stayed unmatched. CDR3 DNA: TGTGCCTGGAGTGCGACAGGGGGTCAGTACAATGAGCAGTTCTTC. It is translated as CAWSATGGQYNEQFF.

The chain couples TRBV27 to TRBJ1-2; 10 bases are a match to TRBD1. The trim removed 6 bases at V and 3 bases at J, leaving 7 bases unmatched. Germline CDR1 reads MNHEY; CDR2 reads SMNVEV (reference sequence). The CDR3 is made up of 15 amino acids. This CDR3 reads CASREVGTGDYGYTF. The CDR3 DNA reads TGTGCCAGCAGGGAAGTAGGGACAGGGGACTATGGCTACACCTTC.

The chain links TRBV7-9 to TRBJ1-2; TRBD1 agrees at 7 bases. The CDR3 has 14 amino acids. The germline V gene has CDR1 SEHNR and CDR2 FQNEAQ (reference sequence). Trimming cost V 5 bases and J 4 bases; bases outside gene matches: 7. CDR3: CASSLRDSLYGYTF. CDR3 DNA: TGTGCCAGCAGCCTCCGGGACAGTCTCTATGGCTACACCTTC. The entire variable domain, with the rest obtained from reference TRBV7-9 and TRBJ1-2, is as follows: DTGVSQNPRHKITKRGQNVTFRCDPISEHNRLYWYRQTLGQGPEFLTYFQNEAQLEKSRLLSDRFSAERPKGSFSTLEIQRTEQGDSAMYLCASSLRDSLYGYTFGSGTRLTVV.

This chain links TRBV7-8 with TRBJ2-6, with D uncertain. The CDR3 is 14 amino acids. From germline, CDR1 is SGHVS and CDR2 FQNEAQ. The V gene lost 7 bases and the J gene lost 5 bases, with 12 bases spanning the gap. The CDR3 reads CASNPADWANVLTF. The CDR3 coding sequence is TGTGCCAGCAATCCAGCCGACTGGGCCAACGTCCTGACTTTC.

The rearrangement uses TRBV19 and TRBJ2-2; 10 bases are shared with TRBD2. Germline values: CDR1 LNHDA, CDR2 SQIVND (reference sequence). The CDR3 is 16 residues long. V lost 5 bases and J lost 3; bases outside the gene matches: 6. CDR3 residues: CASSSWTSGDTGELFF. CDR3 DNA: TGTGCCAGTAGTTCTTGGACTAGCGGAGACACCGGGGAGCTGTTTTTT. Full variable domain (outside the CDR3, taken from reference TRBV19 and TRBJ2-2): DGGITQSPKYLFRKEGQNVTLSCEQNLNHDAMYWYRQDPGQGLRLIYYSQIVNDFQKGDIAEGYSVSREKKESFPLTVTSAQKNPTAFYLCASSSWTSGDTGELFFGEGSRLTVL.

The CDR3 nucleotides are TGCGCCAGCAGCCAAGTTGCGGGATTTGGAGAGACCCAGTACTTC. Protein: CASSQVAGFGETQYF. The gene calls are TRBV4-1 and TRBJ2-5, with a weak D call TRBD2 (6 bases). V lost 1 base to trimming and J lost 4 bases, with 13 bases between them. The germline V gene has CDR1 MGHRA and CDR2 YSYEKL. This CDR3 comprises 15 residues.

The chain combines TRBV4-3 with TRBJ2-2; 9 nucleotides match TRBD2. The CDR3 loop spans 19 amino acids. J gave up 6 bases and V 0 bases, and 14 bases lay outside the gene matches. Per germline, CDR1 LGHNA and CDR2 YSLEER. The CDR3 region has the DNA TGCGCCAGCAGCCAAGATCTGGTTAGCGGGAGATCGGGGGCCGGGGAGCTGTTTTTT. It translates to CASSQDLVSGRSGAGELFF.

This clone was observed once. This chain connects TRBV6-5 to TRBJ2-7, with D perhaps assigned TRBD1 or TRBD2 (5 bases each). Per the germline V gene, CDR1 is MNHEY and CDR2 is SVGAGI. CDR3 length: 15 amino acids. V was clipped by 0 bases and J by 3 bases, with 12 bases between them. CDR3 in amino acids: CASSYSRGPYYEQYF. CDR3 in DNA: TGTGCCAGCAGTTACTCGAGGGGTCCCTACTACGAGCAGTACTTC.

J is TRBJ2-7 and V is TRBV7-9; the match to TRBD2 covers 15 bases. With V trimmed by 5 bases and J by 9 bases, 8 bases remained unmatched. Germline V lookup: CDR1 SEHNR, CDR2 FQNEAQ (reference sequence). The CDR3 sequence is 15 residues long. CDR3 residues: CASSRVPGLAGGQYF. CDR3 nucleotide sequence: TGTGCCAGCAGCCGGGTCCCGGGACTAGCGGGAGGGCAGTACTTC.

This chain connects TRBV7-9 to TRBJ1-2; weak D call: TRBD1 (6 bases). Germline V gives CDR1 SEHNR, CDR2 FQNEAQ (reference sequence). This CDR3 comprises 14 residues. V shed 3 bases and J shed 0 bases, with 8 bases lying between them. Written as DNA, the CDR3 is TGTGCCAGCAGCTTCAGACAGGCTAACTATGGCTACACCTTC. Translation: CASSFRQANYGYTF.

This clone has only one observation. The chain links TRBV25-1 to TRBJ1-5, with D perhaps matching TRBD1 (6 bases). Trimming stripped 3 bases from V and 6 bases from J, with 12 bases between. CDR3 size: 14 residues. Per the germline V gene, CDR1 is MGHDK and CDR2 is SYGVNS. The CDR3 here is CASSEFGGGQPQHF. CDR3 nucleotide sequence: TGTGCCAGCAGTGAGTTTGGAGGGGGTCAGCCCCAGCATTTT. The full variable domain, rest sourced from reference TRBV25-1 and TRBJ1-5, is EADIYQTPRYLVIGTGKKITLECSQTMGHDKMYWYQQDPGMELHLIHYSYGVNSTEKGDLSSESTVSRIRTEHFPLTLESARPSHTSQYLCASSEFGGGQPQHFGDGTRLSIL.

Concerning this clone itself: This sample also contains other DNA sequences that code for the same CDR3. The J gene is TRBJ1-1, the V gene TRBV5-4; 7 bases map to TRBD1. The CDR3 has 14 amino acids. Germline values: CDR1 SGHNT, CDR2 YYREEE (reference sequence). Germline trimming cut 4 bases from V and 5 bases from J; bases unmatched to any gene: 8. The CDR3 protein is CASSPRQGGTEAFF. CDR3 sequence (DNA): TGTGCCAGCAGCCCTAGACAGGGTGGTACTGAAGCTTTCTTT.

The V gene is TRBV11-2, the J gene TRBJ1-1, with D possibly matching TRBD1 (6 bases). Trimming stripped 2 bases from V and 1 base from J, with 11 bases between. The CDR3 is 15 amino acids. The germline V gene encodes CDR1 SGHAT and CDR2 FQNNGV. This CDR3 reads CASSLTGQSNTEAFF. The CDR3 DNA sequence: TGTGCCAGCAGCTTAACAGGACAGTCGAACACTGAAGCTTTCTTT.

In regard to this clone: A read error is possible here, since a much larger clone lies one base away. In the same sample, other DNA sequences code for this CDR3. The V and J genes are TRBV5-4 and TRBJ2-3; unclear D gene. V shed 2 bases and J shed 5 bases, with 3 bases lying between them. Germline CDR1 SGHNT, CDR2 YYREEE (reference sequence). The CDR3 has 11 residues. CDR3 sequence: CASSLGDTQYF. Here the CDR3 DNA reads TGTGCCAGCAGCTTAGGAGATACGCAGTATTTT.

This CDR3 reads CASSPQGPAGELFF. CDR3 nucleotides: TGTGCCAGCAGTCCACAGGGGCCCGCCGGGGAGCTGTTTTTT. The chain joins TRBV6-1 to TRBJ2-2; 7 positions match TRBD1. Unmatched junction bases numbered 6, after V lost 5 bases and J lost 6 bases. The length of the CDR3 is 14 residues. CDR1 is MNHNS and CDR2 is SASEGT in the germline V gene.

The J gene is TRBJ2-1, the V gene TRBV5-1, with 8 bases fitting TRBD1. CDR3 length: 17 amino acids. In germline, CDR1 is SGHRS, CDR2 YFSETQ. J gave up 6 bases and V 3 bases, and 14 bases lay outside the gene matches. The CDR3 coding sequence is TGCGCCAGCAGCTCCGGGACAGGTTCTAGTTGGATCAATGAGCAGTTCTTC. It yields the protein CASSSGTGSSWINEQFF.

This clone turned up a few times. The chain recombines TRBV5-1 with TRBJ1-1; D is possibly TRBD1 (5 bases). The germline gives CDR1 SGHRS, CDR2 YFSETQ. Trimming removed 4 bases at V and 4 bases at J, with 11 bases between. CDR3 size: 13 residues. The CDR3 protein is CASSNEGSTEAFF. In DNA form, the CDR3 reads TGCGCCAGCAGCAACGAGGGGTCCACTGAAGCTTTCTTT. The full variable domain, in which reference TRBV5-1 and TRBJ1-1 provide the parts outside the CDR3, is KAGVTQTPRYLIKTRGQQVTLSCSPISGHRSVSWYQQTPGQGLQFLFEYFSETQRNKGNFPGRFSGRQFSNSRSEMNVSTLELGDSALYLCASSNEGSTEAFFGQGTRLTVV.

This clone was picked up one time. Other nucleotide sequences from this sample produce the same CDR3. The chain is built from TRBV11-2 and TRBJ1-4, with D possibly being TRBD1 (5 bases). This CDR3 is built from 15 residues. Germline assignment: CDR1 SGHAT and CDR2 FQNNGV. V lost 0 bases to trimming and J lost 4 bases, with 9 bases between them. The CDR3 is CASSLDGGYNEKLFF. The CDR3 bases are TGTGCCAGCAGCTTAGATGGGGGATATAATGAAAAACTGTTTTTT.

CDR3 protein: CASGGQVEYSPLHF. CDR3 in DNA: TGTGCTAGTGGTGGGCAGGTAGAATATTCACCCCTCCACTTT. The chain combines TRBV12-5 with TRBJ1-6; D is undetermined. V was clipped by 5 bases and J by 8 bases, with 13 bases between them. The V gene's germline CDR1 is LGHNT and CDR2 FRNRAP. The CDR3 has 14 amino acids.

The chain recombines TRBV6-1 with TRBJ2-2, with D possibly matching TRBD2 (6 bases). V lost 8 bases and J lost 5, with 15 bases in between. The CDR3 spans 14 residues. The germline CDR1 and CDR2 sequences are MNHNS and SASEGT. The CDR3 protein is CASGRERATGELFF. In nucleotides, the CDR3 is TGTGCCAGCGGCCGGGAGAGGGCTACCGGGGAGCTGTTTTTT.

V is TRBV6-6 and J is TRBJ2-2, with a possible D match to TRBD2 (6 bases). The CDR3 has 14 amino acids. The V end was cut by 8 bases, the J end by 6 bases, with 16 bases between. CDR1 is MNHNY, CDR2 SVGAGI, per germline (reference sequence). Here the CDR3 DNA reads TGTGCCAGCGGCGAACTAGCATTGGCCGGGGAGCTGTTTTTT. Translating gives CASGELALAGELFF.

The chain recombines TRBV7-2 with TRBJ2-7; TRBD2 matches 7 bases. CDR1 and CDR2 from the germline V gene are SGHTA and FQGNSA. CDR3 length: 14 amino acids. J was trimmed by 6 bases and V by 3 bases; bases with no gene match: 8. The CDR3 DNA reads as TGTGCCAGCAGCTTGAGCGGGACCCCATCCGAGCAGTACTTC. Translated, it gives CASSLSGTPSEQYF.

J is TRBJ1-2 and V is TRBV13, with 10 bases that match TRBD1. The CDR3 consists of 15 residues. Germline CDR1 is PRHDT and CDR2 is FYEKMQ (reference sequence). J lost 5 bases, V lost 4 bases, and 7 bases had no gene match. The DNA of the CDR3 is TGTGCCAGCAGCTCCGGGACAGGGGCCTTGTATGGCTACACCTTC. It yields the protein CASSSGTGALYGYTF.